This entry is about one T cell receptor (beta chain). The clone's antigen remains unknown. Base qualities are missing; no much larger clone stands one base away. The immunoSEQ Assay, a bias-controlled multiplex PCR, was used to amplify TCRbeta CDR3 regions from genomic DNA. The source study handled its data this way. The number of nucleated cells in each sample was estimated by amplification of reference gene primers within the assay. To quantify the absolute abundance of each unique TCRbeta CDR3 rearrangement, sequence reads were collapsed and filtered. Productive Simpson clonality was computed per sample as the square root of Simpson's diversity index over productive rearrangements. TCRdb holds this immuneACCESS table with in-frame rearrangements only. Some clones are missing; in checked studies, unresolved V genes explain under half, and the rest has no known cause. That table is the source of V, J and clone size, and D and trimming were worked out from the DNA. This sample has about 140,000 clones in its table, and about 86% of those were observed once. Jointly, the top ten make up roughly 8% of the sample.

This sample is part of a study of blood T cell repertoires in COVID-19 (TCRdb year 2020). For the study in its entirety: Samples from collaborators originated in the United States, Italy and Spain and spanned both the acute and convalescent phases of COVID-19. Where HLA class I and class II types were available, the types were taken from metadata supplied by the sample provider, not from assay-based typing. Deeply sampled blood TCRbeta repertoires from subjects exposed to, actively infected with, or recovered from COVID-19 were included in the dataset. The repertoires were made available in a free public database intended to serve as a resource for research on the immune response to SARS-CoV-2. The material from the prospective study consisted of cDNA or gDNA derived from T cells, B-cell-depleted T cells, or PBMCs. The sample metadata nearly always contained a de-identified subject ID, COVID-19 status, age in years and sex. The samples were drawn from two sources: the first 160 participants of the ongoing ImmuneRACE study, and 950 to 1,500 subjects contributed by 6 global collaborators.

The investigation overall reported the following: How much clinical and demographic metadata was included differed by source and by participant, and the metadata was provided uncurated.

The collaborating institutions used their own protocols to collect whole blood in K2EDTA tubes. For TCRbeta analysis, collaborators shipped samples in one of three forms: frozen whole blood, isolated PBMCs, or DNA extracted from either of those sample types. This TCR was recovered from a woman aged 55-70 years with acute or convalescent COVID-19. Sequenced: peripheral blood.

The DNA sequence is as follows: TGCGCCAGCAGCCAAGATCGGGTCACCTACGAGCAGTACTTC. Its protein is CASSQDRVTYEQYF. The chain is made from TRBV4-3 and TRBJ2-7; the D segment cannot be called with confidence. The trim is 0 bases for V and 2 bases for J, with a gap of 8 bases between the germline ends. From the cysteine through the phenylalanine, the CDR3 covers 14 amino acids. Of the read, only the CDR3 DNA is kept; its 42 bases are in frame from base 1. CDR1 LGHNA and CDR2 YSLEER were looked up in the germline V gene.